This T cell receptor (beta chain) was obtained from a study of tumor-infiltrating lymphocytes in primary liver carcinoma. About the research overall: The patients comprised men and women between the ages of 30 and 69 years. Tumor lesions were T1-T3 N0M0 and spanned about 4.2 to 11 cm.

Taking about 19-31 mg of unsorted bulk tissue, the authors co-extracted RNA and DNA. Every single tumor sample held over 85% viable tumor cells. Concerning this clonotype itself: This CDR3 fails to terminate in the conserved phenylalanine or tryptophan, so it likely reflects a read error.

Production of TCR beta cDNA used 400 to 650 ng total RNA together with a constant-region primer. Construction of TCR beta libraries relied on three successive nested multiplex PCR rounds employing slightly modified ARM-PCR. Each of the first two PCR rounds ran approximately 9 cycles with TRBV1-TRBV30 forward and C-beta reverse primers. In TCRdb, the multiplex PCR reads were re-called with MiXCR into one record per CDR3 protein. The table has about 210,000 distinct CDR3 sequences, just under 85% seen once. This CDR3 has 14 amino acids. Germline V gene sequence: CDR1 MGHRA, CDR2 YSYEKL. Deletions cut 2 bases from V and 5 bases from J, with 12 bases between.

This TCR came from a middle-aged man with primary liver carcinoma and hepatitis B virus infection. The specimen was tumor tissue from primary liver carcinoma. The chain joins TRBV4-1 to TRBJ2-5; D call uncertain. The CDR3 bases are TGCGCCAGCAGCCAAAATGTAGGTCGGGAGACCCAGTACTCC. It yields the protein CASSQNVGRETQYS.